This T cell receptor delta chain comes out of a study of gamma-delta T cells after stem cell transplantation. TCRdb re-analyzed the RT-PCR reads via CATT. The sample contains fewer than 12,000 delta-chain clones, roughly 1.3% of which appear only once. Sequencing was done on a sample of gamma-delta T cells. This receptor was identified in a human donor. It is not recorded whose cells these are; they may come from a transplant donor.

The CDR3 DNA reads TGTGCCTGTGACACCCTGGGGGATACAAGGTACACCGATAAACTCATCTTT. It codes for CACDTLGDTRYTDKLIF. The chain couples TRDV2 to TRDJ1, with 11 bases fitting TRDD3. Trimming cost V 0 bases and J 0 bases; bases outside gene matches: 5. Germline V CDR1 and CDR2: GEAIGNYY, EKD. CDR3 length: 17 amino acids.